One and the same sample provided the 5 T cell receptor beta chains below, sequenced in a study of identical twins (dated by TCRdb to 2015 to 2016). The library was produced with 5' RACE. The run used an Illumina HiSeq 2000. Clones were called with MiXCR by TCRdb after fastp trimmed the public reads at Q25, and only in-frame beta chains were retained. Rows with a matching CDR3 protein are joined into one entry that keeps the most common DNA and genes. For this sample there are fewer than 550,000 distinct CDR3 sequences; roughly 15% appear just once. Nearly 0.45% of the sample belongs to the ten largest clones. The sample also formed part of further work on yellow fever vaccine responses in identical twins.

The specimen sequenced was CD4+ T cells sorted from blood. Every receptor here comes from a woman aged 18-35 years in good health.

The rearrangement joins TRBV20-1 to TRBJ2-3; 11 bases map to TRBD2. This CDR3 is 18 amino acids long. The V segment lost 2 bases and the J segment 2 bases; nucleotides outside the gene matches: 12. Germline lookup yields CDR1 DFQATT and CDR2 SNEGSKA (reference sequence). CDR3: CSARTLAGGRTNTDTQYF. The CDR3, as DNA: TGCAGTGCTAGAACCCTAGCGGGGGGACGAACCAACACAGATACGCAGTATTTT.

This clonotype was seen a handful of times. The J gene is TRBJ2-4, the V gene TRBV5-6, with D possibly being TRBD1 or TRBD2 (5 bases each). Germline values: CDR1 SGHDT, CDR2 YYEEEE. Trimming stripped 3 bases from V and 8 bases from J, with 9 bases between. This CDR3 has 12 residues. CDR3 DNA sequence: TGTGCCAGCAGCTGGGGGACGTACATTCAGTACTTC. This codes for CASSWGTYIQYF.

The chain uses TRBV28 and TRBJ2-2; TRBD1 or TRBD2 may be the D gene (5 bases each). Deletions cut 1 base from V and 1 base from J, with 10 bases between. Germline-derived CDR1 and CDR2 are MDHEN and SYDVKM. The CDR3 covers 16 residues. The DNA for the CDR3 is TGTGCCAGCAGTTTATCGGGACGGTGGAACACCGGGGAGCTGTTTTTT. It encodes CASSLSGRWNTGELFF.

At least ten counts were recorded for this clonotype. The chain joins TRBV24-1 to TRBJ2-1; 7 bases fit TRBD2. V gave up 3 bases and J gave up 2 bases; unmatched junction bases: 6. The length of the CDR3 is 16 residues. Per the germline V gene, CDR1 is KGHDR and CDR2 is SFDVKD. CDR3 in DNA: TGTGCCACCAGTGATCCGCGAGCGGGAACCTACAATGAGCAGTTCTTC. Encoded protein: CATSDPRAGTYNEQFF.

This clonotype was seen repeatedly, ten times or more. This chain links TRBV5-1 with TRBJ2-3, with D tentatively TRBD1 or TRBD2 (5 bases each). Germline V gene lookup returns CDR1 SGHRS and CDR2 YFSETQ. Trimming removed 7 bases at V and 5 bases at J, with 14 bases between. This CDR3 comprises 13 residues. DNA for the CDR3: TGCGCCAGCGGGACCCATCCTCAAGATACGCAGTATTTT. Its protein product is CASGTHPQDTQYF.